This T cell receptor (beta chain) was profiled in a study of OX40 agonist ivuxolimab in advanced cancers. Comments on this clone: Its antigen is unknown.

Using immunoSEQ multiplex PCR, the repertoire was profiled, and TCRdb retains in-frame clones only, with some absent. This table has more than 65,000 clones, around four fifths appearing once. Study findings and constraints: Doses of 0.1 to 3.0 mg/kg were accompanied by clonal expansion of CD4+ and CD8+ blood T cells by week 6.

The CDR3 loop spans 12 amino acids. Trimming left V 2 bases short and J 4 bases short, with 5 bases between. CDR1 and CDR2 (germline): SGHVS, FQNEAQ. The sequence was obtained from an adult with an advanced solid tumor such as melanoma, head and neck, liver or kidney cancer. The chain employs TRBV7-8 and TRBJ1-2; D not resolved. Sequencing was performed on CD4+ or CD8+ T cells sorted from blood, taken in a trial of the OX40 agonist ivuxolimab. CDR3 in DNA: TGTGCCAGCAGCTTAACCACCTATGGCTACACCTTC. It codes for CASSLTTYGYTF.